A selection of T cell receptor beta chains follows, all from one sample in a study of response to subunit inactivated influenza vaccine. TCRdb called the RT-PCR reads again in MiXCR, with one record for every CDR3 protein. The table shows hundreds of thousands of distinct CDR3 sequences, with roughly 14% occurring only once. The specimen comprised PBMCs from blood, sampled approximately 15 days before vaccination. Receptors originate from a man aged 45 to 65 who received an inactivated influenza vaccine. Both conserved end residues are part of each CDR3. Each record gives: D gene, J gene, V gene, CDR3 protein. The D gene is left open where the match is weak.

NA	TRBJ1-3	TRBV6-5	CASSYSAGVGNTIYF
TRBD2	TRBJ2-1	TRBV20-1	CSATETSGMFDEQFF
NA	TRBJ1-1	TRBV20-1	CSARNREWNTEAFF
NA	TRBJ1-2	TRBV3-1	CASSQAVSGRNGYGYTF
TRBD1	TRBJ1-2	TRBV3-1	CASSQATGVVYGYTF
NA	TRBJ2-1	TRBV7-8	CASSLVAGEQIF
NA	TRBJ2-7	TRBV5-1	CASSLTRSEDHEQYF
TRBD1	TRBJ2-7	TRBV28	CASSFFHGQGGWGEQYF
TRBD2	TRBJ2-5	TRBV5-4	CASSATWEGPETQYF
TRBD2	TRBJ2-1	TRBV7-9	CASSLQLAGYNEQFF
NA	TRBJ1-5	TRBV29-1	CSVEGGINQPQHF
TRBD1	TRBJ2-1	TRBV11-2	CASSLGVGLGQRYNEQFF
NA	TRBJ1-4	TRBV4-3	CASSQEYTLSNEKLFF
TRBD2	TRBJ2-2	TRBV24-1	CATGALANPGELFF
NA	TRBJ2-4	TRBV4-2	CASSQVGGQGGNIQYF
NA	TRBJ1-4	TRBV4-3	CASSQGRPLTNEKLFF
TRBD1	TRBJ1-1	TRBV10-3	CAISGTTGGSSRYTEAFF
NA	TRBJ2-5	TRBV30	CAWALKETQYF
NA	TRBJ2-2	TRBV5-1	CASSDTGIRTGELFF
TRBD2	TRBJ2-5	TRBV29-1	CSVFGGDALQETQYF
TRBD2	TRBJ2-3	TRBV3-1	CASSQTSEDTQYF
NA	TRBJ2-1	TRBV12-3/TRBV12-4	CASSREPVQGQFF
TRBD2	TRBJ2-2	TRBV6-2/TRBV6-3	CASSYPGTSGRKNTGELFF
NA	TRBJ2-7	TRBV14	CASSQVRDTPVYEQYF
NA	TRBJ2-7	TRBV12-3/TRBV12-4	CASSQTGSSYEQYF
NA	TRBJ1-2	TRBV4-2	CASSLTGPIYGYTF
NA	TRBJ2-1	TRBV20-1	CSASSHTYNEQFF
NA	TRBJ2-1	TRBV28	CASSAMAGRSYNEQFF
NA	TRBJ2-7	TRBV20-1	CSAGQGRASGEQYF
TRBD2	TRBJ2-1	TRBV7-2	CASSGTSGSYNEQFF
NA	TRBJ2-5	TRBV5-1	CASSLADRNGETQYF
NA	TRBJ2-1	TRBV7-9	CASSRRPEGTYNEQFF
TRBD1	TRBJ1-6	TRBV20-1	CSALRGTGGSPLHF
NA	TRBJ2-1	TRBV4-3	CASSQDSQVYNEQFF
NA	TRBJ2-3	TRBV29-1	CSVEALSTDTQYF
NA	TRBJ1-5	TRBV5-1	CASNGGTSLLNQPQHF
NA	TRBJ2-5	TRBV5-1	CASSLGQVVQETQYF
NA	TRBJ2-3	TRBV4-2	CASSQGSAVPDTQYF
NA	TRBJ2-2	TRBV7-3	CASSLGGIGAGELFF
TRBD2	TRBJ2-3	TRBV4-3	CASSQDIAGLADTQYF
NA	TRBJ2-3	TRBV2	CASRQVTQYF
NA	TRBJ1-1	TRBV25-1	CASSPRRWAFF
NA	TRBJ2-1	TRBV19	CASSNTWSLNEQFF
NA	TRBJ2-1	TRBV7-2	CASSLAVGQAYNEQFF
NA	TRBJ2-6	TRBV2	CASTRQDSGANVLTF
TRBD2	TRBJ2-3	TRBV28	CASSLAGGEADTQYF
NA	TRBJ2-5	TRBV7-9	CASSLIGRRETQYF
NA	TRBJ2-3	TRBV4-3	CASSPTQADTQYF
NA	TRBJ2-1	TRBV3-1	CASSRLRGEFYNEQFF
TRBD2	TRBJ2-3	TRBV7-3	CASSRLAGGPGGTDTQYF